A single sample is the source of the 29 T cell receptor beta chains below, sequenced in a study of control samples from healthy donors and cancer patients (TCRdb year 2020). Libraries were made using the immunoSEQ multiplex PCR assay. In TCRdb, the immuneACCESS table is reduced to in-frame sequences with V and J assigned. These tables do not hold every clone; where another copy was compared, an unresolved V gene accounts for under half, and the others remain unexplained. The sample has tens of thousands of clones on record, roughly 86% of them singletons. Roughly 13% of the sample is taken by the ten largest. Source material: PBMCs. These TCRs come from an older woman with lung cancer.

The CDR3 region has the DNA TGTGCCAGCAGCTTCGGAGGGGCCTCCTACGAGCAGTACTTC. As protein: CASSFGGASYEQYF. The chain combines TRBV5-5 with TRBJ2-7, with a possible D match to TRBD2 (6 bases). From germline, CDR1 is SGHKS and CDR2 YYEKEE (reference sequence). The germline V and J ends were trimmed by 2 bases and 0 bases, with 9 bases remaining between them. This CDR3 has 14 amino acids. Supplemented by reference TRBV5-5 and TRBJ2-7, the full variable domain reads DAGVTQSPTHLIKTRGQQVTLRCSPISGHKSVSWYQQVLGQGPQFIFQYYEKEERGRGNFPDRFSARQFPNYSSELNVNALLLGDSALYLCASSFGGASYEQYFGPGTRLTVT.

The chain combines TRBV7-9 with TRBJ1-4; D is ambiguous. CDR1 SEHNR and CDR2 FQNEAQ come from the germline V gene (reference sequence). This CDR3 contains 16 residues. V lost 1 base, J lost 5 bases, and 14 bases lay in between. The CDR3 loop is CASSLGQWTGNEKLFF. The CDR3 nucleotides are TGTGCCAGCAGCTTAGGGCAATGGACGGGGAATGAAAAACTGTTTTTT.

This clone was seen just once. The chain links TRBV15 to TRBJ2-7; maybe TRBD1 (5 bases). CDR3 length: 16 amino acids. Between the trimmed V and J ends, which lost 0 bases and 1 base, there was a span of 13 bases. CDR1 is LNHNV, CDR2 YYDKDF, per germline (reference sequence). The CDR3 loop reads CATSRDYPGLSYEQYF. The CDR3, as DNA: TGTGCCACCAGCAGAGATTACCCAGGGCTTTCCTACGAGCAGTACTTC.

CDR3 region: CASSHGPGQGDTEAFF. CDR3 DNA: TGCGCCAGCAGCCATGGACCGGGACAGGGTGACACTGAAGCTTTCTTT. The rearrangement joins TRBV4-1 to TRBJ1-1; 9 positions agree with TRBD1. CDR1 and CDR2 (germline): MGHRA, YSYEKL. J gave up 3 bases and V 3 bases, and 8 bases lay outside the gene matches. This CDR3 has 16 residues.

This clone occurred many times. This sequence joins TRBV5-6 and TRBJ2-2, with 7 nucleotides matching TRBD2. V dropped 4 bases and J dropped 0; count of bases not matched to a gene: 9. Germline V gives CDR1 SGHDT, CDR2 YYEEEE. CDR3 length equals 17 residues. This CDR3 reads CASSRKPSGANTGELFF. The CDR3 DNA is TGTGCCAGCAGCCGAAAACCCAGCGGGGCGAACACCGGGGAGCTGTTTTTT.

V and J are TRBV19 and TRBJ2-6; the D gene is possibly TRBD1 (5 bases). Germline V gene sequence: CDR1 LNHDA, CDR2 SQIVND (reference sequence). The CDR3 loop spans 19 amino acids. V was pared by 5 bases and J by 0 bases, with 20 bases between. The CDR3 sequence: CASSFPLTEFTSGANVLTF. Here the CDR3 DNA reads TGTGCCAGTAGTTTCCCTTTGACAGAGTTTACCTCTGGGGCCAACGTCCTGACTTTC.

The V call is TRBV6-5, the J call TRBJ1-5; D is perhaps TRBD1 (5 bases). Trimming pared 4 bases from V and 4 bases from J, leaving 8 bases between. Per the germline V gene, CDR1 is MNHEY and CDR2 is SVGAGI. The CDR3 is 13 residues long. The CDR3 DNA reads TGTGCCAGCAGTTCAGGGATTAATCAGCCCCAGCATTTT. This translates into CASSSGINQPQHF.

The chain's CDR3 is CASSSGPRIGSNQPQHF. CDR3 DNA sequence: TGTGCCAGCAGCTCCGGTCCTAGGATAGGGAGCAATCAGCCCCAGCATTTT. This chain links TRBV7-8 with TRBJ1-5; D gene unclear. With 4 bases removed from V and 1 base from J, the gap between germline ends came to 17 bases. Germline CDR1 reads SGHVS; CDR2 reads FQNEAQ. The CDR3 is 17 residues long.

The chain uses TRBV3-1 (or the pseudogene TRBV3-2) and TRBJ2-2; no firm D call. CDR1 LGHDT and CDR2 YNNKEL come from the germline V gene (reference sequence). This CDR3 comprises 14 residues. Trimming pared 0 bases from V and 6 bases from J, leaving 8 bases between. The CDR3 coding sequence is TGTGCCAGCAGCCAAGAACGGCACTCCGGGGAGCTGTTTTTT. Translation: CASSQERHSGELFF.

V gene TRBV14 combines with J gene TRBJ1-1; D is unresolved. Germline loops: CDR1 SGHDN, CDR2 FVKESK. With 1 base removed from V and 0 bases from J, the gap between germline ends came to 3 bases. This CDR3 contains 13 residues. The CDR3 bases are TGTGCCAGCAGCCAAGGCGTGAACACTGAAGCTTTCTTT. The encoded protein is CASSQGVNTEAFF.

V and J are TRBV28 and TRBJ2-3; tentative D call: TRBD1 (6 bases). This CDR3 region has 15 residues. The germline V and J ends were trimmed by 5 bases and 3 bases, with 15 bases remaining between them. Germline loops: CDR1 MDHEN, CDR2 SYDVKM. The CDR3 DNA is TGTGCCAGCAGTCACCCGAGGGGGTCTACAGATACGCAGTATTTT. Its protein product is CASSHPRGSTDTQYF.

This chain links TRBV2 with TRBJ2-1, with 11 nucleotides matching TRBD2. Germline-derived CDR1 and CDR2 are SNHLY and FYNNEI. V dropped 5 bases and J dropped 4; count of bases not matched to a gene: 1. The CDR3 runs 14 residues. The CDR3 spells CASSWTSGYNEQFF. CDR3 DNA: TGTGCCAGCAGTTGGACTAGCGGGTACAATGAGCAGTTCTTC. The entire variable domain, with the rest obtained from reference TRBV2 and TRBJ2-1, is as follows: EPEVTQTPSHQVTQMGQEVILRCVPISNHLYFYWYRQILGQKVEFLVSFYNNEISEKSEIFDDQFSVERPDGSNFTLKIRSTKLEDSAMYFCASSWTSGYNEQFFGPGTRLTVL.

CDR3 protein: CASSLEGLDYEQYF. In DNA form, the CDR3 reads TGCGCCAGCAGCTTGGAGGGACTGGACTACGAGCAGTACTTC. The rearrangement links TRBV5-1 to TRBJ2-7; a weak D match, TRBD2 (6 bases). Trimming took 0 bases from V and 3 from J, leaving 10 bases between them. CDR1 is SGHRS and CDR2 is YFSETQ in the germline V gene. CDR3 length: 14 residues.

CDR3 bases: TGTGCCAGTAACAGACTAGCGGGAGGGGAGCAGTTCTTC. It codes for CASNRLAGGEQFF. This chain uses TRBV19 with TRBJ2-1; 14 bases fit TRBD2. Germline lookup yields CDR1 LNHDA and CDR2 SQIVND (reference sequence). V trimming: 7 bases; J trimming: 10 bases; junction bases outside the gene matches: 3. CDR3 size: 13 residues.

The chain joins TRBV19 to TRBJ1-2; 12 bases align to TRBD1. This CDR3 comprises 13 residues. Trimming took 7 bases from V and 6 from J; bases not matched to a gene: 3. Germline lookup yields CDR1 LNHDA and CDR2 SQIVND (reference sequence). This chain's CDR3 is CASTRDRGHGYTF. Written as DNA, the CDR3 is TGTGCCAGTACCCGGGACAGGGGGCATGGCTACACCTTC.

The CDR3 loop reads CAWSVRVDQPQHF. CDR3 coding DNA: TGTGCCTGGAGTGTACGGGTGGATCAGCCCCAGCATTTT. This sequence joins TRBV30 and TRBJ1-5; no clear D. Germline-derived CDR1 and CDR2 are GTSNPN and SVGIG (reference sequence). V was cut by 0 bases and J by 5 bases, with 8 bases left in between. The length of the CDR3 is 13 residues.

The chain is built from TRBV9 and TRBJ2-2; 11 nucleotides align to TRBD1. J gave up 7 bases and V 4 bases, and 15 bases lay outside the gene matches. The length of the CDR3 is 18 residues. Germline V gives CDR1 SGDLS, CDR2 YYNGEE. The CDR3 region has the DNA TGTGCCAGCAGCTCAGGACAGGGGGCGCGTCCTGAGAACGGGGAGCTGTTTTTT. The encoded protein is CASSSGQGARPENGELFF.

V gene TRBV28 combines with J gene TRBJ2-7; 9 bases agree with TRBD1. CDR1 MDHEN and CDR2 SYDVKM come from the germline V gene. V shed 6 bases and J 2 bases; nucleotides not matched to a gene: 5. The CDR3 consists of 14 residues. CDR3 sequence reads: CASSLTGGTYEQYF. In DNA form, the CDR3 reads TGTGCCAGCAGCTTGACAGGGGGAACCTACGAGCAGTACTTC.

In this sample, this clone turned up once. The chain joins TRBV9 to TRBJ2-1; the match to TRBD2 covers 10 bases. Per the germline V gene, CDR1 is SGDLS and CDR2 is YYNGEE. J was trimmed by 9 bases and V by 0 bases; bases with no gene match: 9. The CDR3 has 16 amino acids. The CDR3 bases are TGTGCCAGCAGCGTAGTTGGTCTAGCGGGAGTGGGTGAGCAGTTCTTC. It codes for CASSVVGLAGVGEQFF.

The chain carries TRBV5-1 and TRBJ2-7; TRBD1 matches at 7 bases. There are 13 residues in the CDR3. V lost 4 bases to trimming and J lost 5 bases; unmatched junction nucleotides: 6. Germline assignment: CDR1 SGHRS and CDR2 YFSETQ. The CDR3 spells CASSRQGSDEQYF. CDR3 in DNA: TGCGCCAGCAGCCGACAGGGCTCGGACGAGCAGTACTTC.

The chain is built from TRBV2 and TRBJ2-1; D is uncertain. Germline V gene data show CDR1 as SNHLY and CDR2 as FYNNEI. The CDR3 is made up of 13 amino acids. The V end was cut by 5 bases, the J end by 3 bases, with 8 bases between. This CDR3 is CASSRRVYNEQFF. DNA of the CDR3: TGTGCCAGCAGTCGCCGGGTCTACAATGAGCAGTTCTTC.

The V and J genes are TRBV5-1 and TRBJ2-4; D call uncertain. CDR1 and CDR2 (germline): SGHRS, YFSETQ. The germline V and J ends were trimmed by 0 bases and 7 bases, with 2 bases remaining between them. The CDR3 is made up of 11 amino acids. DNA of the CDR3: TGCGCCAGCAGCTTGGCGAACATTCAGTACTTC. Residues: CASSLANIQYF. Supplemented by reference TRBV5-1 and TRBJ2-4, the full variable domain reads KAGVTQTPRYLIKTRGQQVTLSCSPISGHRSVSWYQQTPGQGLQFLFEYFSETQRNKGNFPGRFSGRQFSNSRSEMNVSTLELGDSALYLCASSLANIQYFGAGTRLSVL.

The chain uses TRBV5-1 and TRBJ1-4; D is ambiguous. Germline V gene sequence: CDR1 SGHRS, CDR2 YFSETQ. The CDR3 runs to 14 residues. V lost 0 bases and J lost 4, with 7 bases in between. The CDR3: CASSLGALNEKLFF. Written as DNA, the CDR3 is TGCGCCAGCAGCTTGGGTGCTCTTAATGAAAAACTGTTTTTT.

In this sample, this clone turned up once. This chain joins TRBV4-2 and TRBJ2-1; 8 nucleotides match TRBD2. The CDR3 has 17 amino acids. In germline, CDR1 is LGHNA, CDR2 YNFKEQ. Trimming removed 4 bases from V and 5 bases from J; junction bases left unmatched: 13. Here the CDR3 reads CASSRPDGTRGNNEQFF. The CDR3 bases are TGTGCCAGCAGCCGACCGGACGGGACTAGGGGGAACAATGAGCAGTTCTTC.

This chain uses TRBV29-1 with TRBJ2-7; 11 bases are a match to TRBD2. The CDR3 is 14 residues long. After removal of 7 bases from V and 2 bases from J, the junction contained 7 bases not matched to a gene. CDR1 and CDR2 (germline): SQVTM, ANQGSEA. The CDR3 nucleotides read TGCAGCGCTGGGACTAGCGGTTCGGCCTACGAGCAGTACTTC. Encoded protein: CSAGTSGSAYEQYF.

This clone is large. This CDR3 is CAWSVGAVEKLFF. CDR3 bases: TGTGCCTGGAGTGTAGGTGCAGTCGAAAAACTGTTTTTT. The V and J genes are TRBV30 and TRBJ1-4; D call uncertain. From germline, CDR1 is GTSNPN and CDR2 SVGIG (reference sequence). Trimming took off 0 bases at V and 8 bases at J, with 10 bases between the two ends. The CDR3 contains 13 residues.

In its sample, this clone was seen a few times. This sequence joins TRBV5-6 and TRBJ1-1; D might be TRBD1 (6 bases). Trimming took 2 bases from V and 8 from J, leaving 10 bases between them. CDR1 is SGHDT and CDR2 is YYEEEE in the germline V gene. This CDR3 spans 12 amino acids. The CDR3 is CASSFNRAEAFF. In DNA form, the CDR3 reads TGTGCCAGCAGCTTTAACAGGGCGGAAGCTTTCTTT.

The chain employs TRBV5-1 and TRBJ2-5, with a weak D call TRBD1 (6 bases). The ends were cut back, 6 bases at V and 1 base at J, with 16 bases in the middle. Germline CDR1 and CDR2: SGHRS and YFSETQ. This CDR3 is built from 15 residues. CDR3 in DNA: TGCGCCAGCACCCAAGGACAGACTTTCCAAGAGACCCAGTACTTC. It translates to CASTQGQTFQETQYF.

This chain uses TRBV20-1 with TRBJ1-3; D not certain. The CDR3 extends over 13 amino acids. Germline values: CDR1 DFQATT, CDR2 SNEGSKA (reference sequence). V was trimmed by 3 bases and J by 2 bases, leaving 8 bases between them. CDR3 residues: CSASAGTGNTIYF. Written as DNA, the CDR3 is TGCAGTGCTAGTGCGGGGACTGGAAACACCATATATTTT.